The 8 T cell receptor beta chains below all came from one sample that was sequenced in a study of T cells in women clearing cervical HPV infection. Method: immunoSEQ multiplex PCR; TCRdb's copy keeps in-frame clones and lacks some. The sample spans roughly 35,000 clones; the ten largest clones claim around 3.5%. Input material: blood buffy coat. Receptors originate from a woman between 18 and 69 years old with a cervical HPV16 infection that either progressed to CIN3+ or cleared (not recorded which).

In regard to this clone: Read data end 3 residues before the CDR3 end; the end is taken from the germline J gene. This sequence joins TRBV7-9 and TRBJ1-4; D gene unclear. V was trimmed by 10 bases and J by 3 bases, leaving 18 bases between them. Germline V gives CDR1 SEHNR, CDR2 FQNEAQ (reference sequence). The CDR3 runs to 15 residues. The DNA read from the CDR3 is TGTGCCACCCCAGCTTCGGCAGGTCCTAATGAAAAA. Encoded protein: CATPASAGPNEK. The complete CDR3 protein is CATPASAGPNEKLFF.

Points on this clone: The DNA ends 3 residues before the CDR3 does, and the rest of the CDR3 is filled in from the germline J gene. The V gene is TRBV24-1, the J gene TRBJ2-1; D unresolved. Germline loops: CDR1 KGHDR, CDR2 SFDVKD. The CDR3 sequence is 15 residues long. Trimming left V 0 bases short and J 6 bases short, with 11 bases between. The CDR3 bases that were read are TGTGCCACCAGTGATTTGGGCCCCATTACCAATGAG. Encoded protein: CATSDLGPITNE. The complete CDR3 reads CATSDLGPITNEQFF.

In the case of this clone: The read terminates 3 residues ahead of where the CDR3 ends, so the germline J gene completes it. The rearrangement joins TRBV5-1 to TRBJ2-3, with 12 bases identical to TRBD2. V gave up 7 bases and J gave up 3 bases; unmatched junction bases: 15. This CDR3 has 18 residues. Germline V lookup: CDR1 SGHRS, CDR2 YFSETQ. The DNA read from the CDR3 is TGCGCCAGCTCACCCGCCCTTGGACTAGCGGGAAGGACAGATACG. This encodes CASSPALGLAGRTDT. The whole CDR3 protein is CASSPALGLAGRTDTQYF.

As regards this clone: The CDR3 is cut off 3 residues early in the read; its end comes from the germline J gene. V and J are TRBV5-4 and TRBJ2-7, with 8 nucleotides matching TRBD1. J gave up 1 base and V 4 bases, and 7 bases lay outside the gene matches. Germline CDR1 SGHNT, CDR2 YYREEE (reference sequence). The CDR3 runs 15 residues. Incomplete CDR3 DNA: TGTGCCAGCAGCCCGGGACAGGCTGGTTCCTACGAG. Translated: CASSPGQAGSYE. The full CDR3 sequence reads CASSPGQAGSYEQYF.

Concerning this clone: The CDR3 end is not reached by the read, which stops 3 residues before it; the germline J gene fills it in. This chain links TRBV29-1 with TRBJ2-7; TRBD1 agrees at 8 bases. Trimming cost V 7 bases and J 0 bases; bases outside gene matches: 5. The CDR3 has 13 residues. The germline V gene encodes CDR1 SQVTM and CDR2 ANQGSEA. CDR3 bases read: TGCAGCGCTCAAACAGGGGGCTCCTACGAG. As protein: CSAQTGGSYE. The complete CDR3 sequence is CSAQTGGSYEQYF.

Concerning this clone: The read ends 3 residues shy of where the CDR3 ends; the end is completed using the germline J gene. The chain carries TRBV6-1 and TRBJ2-3; TRBD2 matches at 8 bases. Germline CDR1 MNHNS, CDR2 SASEGT. V shed 2 bases, J shed 2 bases, and the junction held 6 bases outside the gene matches. This CDR3 contains 16 residues. CDR3 protein: CASSEIGGASTDTQYF. CDR3 DNA, as far as it was read: TGTGCCAGCAGTGAAATCGGGGGGGCTTCCACAGATACG.

Remarks on this clone: Read data end 3 residues before the CDR3 end; the end is taken from the germline J gene. The chain carries TRBV20-1 and TRBJ2-2; 7 positions match TRBD1. The length of the CDR3 is 15 residues. The germline gives CDR1 DFQATT, CDR2 SNEGSKA (reference sequence). Incomplete CDR3 DNA: TGCAGTGCTAGGGCCGGGACAGTTGATAATTCACCG. As protein: CSARAGTVDNSP. The full CDR3 protein is CSARAGTVDNSPLFF.

On this clone: The read comes to an end 3 residues before the CDR3 does, leaving the germline J gene to fill in the end. J is TRBJ2-3 and V is TRBV5-1; 13 bases are shared with TRBD2. The CDR3 length is 19 residues. J was trimmed by 3 bases and V by 0 bases; bases with no gene match: 10. Germline values: CDR1 SGHRS, CDR2 YFSETQ. The CDR3 region is CASSLATSGRAIGTDTQYF. Incomplete CDR3 DNA: TGCGCCAGCAGCTTGGCCACTAGCGGGAGGGCGATCGGGACAGATACG.